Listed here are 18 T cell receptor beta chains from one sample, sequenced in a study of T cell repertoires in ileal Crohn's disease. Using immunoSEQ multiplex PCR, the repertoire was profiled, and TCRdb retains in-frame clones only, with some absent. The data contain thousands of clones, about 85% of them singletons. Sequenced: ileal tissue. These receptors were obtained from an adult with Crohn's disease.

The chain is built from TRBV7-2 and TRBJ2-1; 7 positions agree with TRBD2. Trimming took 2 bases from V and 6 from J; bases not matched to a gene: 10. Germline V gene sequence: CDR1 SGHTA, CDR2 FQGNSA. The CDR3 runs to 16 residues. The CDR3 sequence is CASSLKGGRLSNEQFF. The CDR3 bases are TGTGCCAGCAGCTTAAAGGGCGGGAGACTTAGCAATGAGCAGTTCTTC.

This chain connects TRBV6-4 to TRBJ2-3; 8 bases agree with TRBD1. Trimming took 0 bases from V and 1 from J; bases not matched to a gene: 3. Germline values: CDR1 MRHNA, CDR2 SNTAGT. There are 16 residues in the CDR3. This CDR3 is CASSDSTGAGTDTQYF. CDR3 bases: TGTGCCAGCAGTGACTCGACAGGGGCGGGCACAGATACGCAGTATTTT.

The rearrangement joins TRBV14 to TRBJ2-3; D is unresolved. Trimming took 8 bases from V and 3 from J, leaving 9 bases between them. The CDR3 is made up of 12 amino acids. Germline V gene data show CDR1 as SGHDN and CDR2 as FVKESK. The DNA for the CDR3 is TGTGCCAGCGGCCCTGTTACAGATACGCAGTATTTT. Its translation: CASGPVTDTQYF.

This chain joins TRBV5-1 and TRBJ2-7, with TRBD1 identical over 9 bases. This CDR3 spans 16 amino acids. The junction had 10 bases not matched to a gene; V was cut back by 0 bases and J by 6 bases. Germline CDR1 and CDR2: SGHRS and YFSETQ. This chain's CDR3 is CASSLAGWGQGGEQYF. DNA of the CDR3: TGCGCCAGCAGCTTGGCCGGGTGGGGACAGGGAGGCGAGCAGTACTTC.

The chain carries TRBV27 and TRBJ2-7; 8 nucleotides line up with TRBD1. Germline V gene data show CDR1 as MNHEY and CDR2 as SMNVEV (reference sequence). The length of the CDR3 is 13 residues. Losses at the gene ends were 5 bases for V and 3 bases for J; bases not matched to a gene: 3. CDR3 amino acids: CASSGGTGYEQYF. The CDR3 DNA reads TGTGCCAGCAGTGGGGGGACAGGCTACGAGCAGTACTTC.

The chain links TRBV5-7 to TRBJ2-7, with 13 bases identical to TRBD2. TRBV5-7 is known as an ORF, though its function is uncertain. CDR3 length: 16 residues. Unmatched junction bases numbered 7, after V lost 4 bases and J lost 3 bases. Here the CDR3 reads CASSAWTSGSSYEQYF. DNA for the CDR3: TGTGCCAGCAGCGCCTGGACTAGCGGGAGTAGCTACGAGCAGTACTTC.

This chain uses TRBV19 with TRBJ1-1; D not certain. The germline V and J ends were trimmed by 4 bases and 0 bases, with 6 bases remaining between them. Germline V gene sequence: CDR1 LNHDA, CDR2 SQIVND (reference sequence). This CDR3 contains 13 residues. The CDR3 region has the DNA TGTGCCAGTAGTACAGCGTTGAACACTGAAGCTTTCTTT. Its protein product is CASSTALNTEAFF.

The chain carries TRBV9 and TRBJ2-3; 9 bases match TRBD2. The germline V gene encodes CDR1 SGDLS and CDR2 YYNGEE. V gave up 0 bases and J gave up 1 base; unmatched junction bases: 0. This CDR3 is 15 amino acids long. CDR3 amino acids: CASSVGLAGTDTQYF. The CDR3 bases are TGTGCCAGCAGCGTAGGACTAGCGGGCACAGATACGCAGTATTTT.

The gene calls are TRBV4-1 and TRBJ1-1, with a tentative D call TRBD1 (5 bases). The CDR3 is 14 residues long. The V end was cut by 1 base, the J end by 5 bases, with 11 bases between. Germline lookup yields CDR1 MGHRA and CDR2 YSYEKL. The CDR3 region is CASSQGGGLTEAFF. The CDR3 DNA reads TGCGCCAGCAGCCAAGGGGGCGGCTTGACTGAAGCTTTCTTT.

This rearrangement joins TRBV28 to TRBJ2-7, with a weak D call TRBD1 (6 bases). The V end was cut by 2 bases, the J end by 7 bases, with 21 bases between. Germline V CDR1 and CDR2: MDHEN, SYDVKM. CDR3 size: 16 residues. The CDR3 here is CASSLPRTVTMREQYF. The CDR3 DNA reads TGTGCCAGCAGTTTACCCCGGACAGTTACTATGAGGGAGCAGTACTTC. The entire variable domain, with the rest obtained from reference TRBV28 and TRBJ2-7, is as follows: DVKVTQSSRYLVKRTGEKVFLECVQDMDHENMFWYRQDPGLGLRLIYFSYDVKMKEKGDIPEGYSVSREKKERFSLILESASTNQTSMYLCASSLPRTVTMREQYFGPGTRLTVT.

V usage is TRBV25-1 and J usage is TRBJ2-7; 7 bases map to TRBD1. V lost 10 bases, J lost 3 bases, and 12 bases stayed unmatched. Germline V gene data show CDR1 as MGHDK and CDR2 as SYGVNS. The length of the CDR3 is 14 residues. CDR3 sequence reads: CATSPMTGSYEQYF. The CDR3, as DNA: TGTGCCACCAGCCCCATGACAGGGAGCTACGAGCAGTACTTC.

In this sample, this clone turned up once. The CDR3 sequence is CASSPLGSGNEKLFF. The CDR3, as DNA: TGTGCCAGCTCACCACTCGGGTCCGGGAATGAAAAACTGTTTTTT. V gene TRBV18 combines with J gene TRBJ1-4; the D is unclear. Germline V gives CDR1 KGHSH, CDR2 LQKENI. The CDR3 is 15 residues long. Deletions cut 1 base from V and 5 bases from J, with 11 bases between.

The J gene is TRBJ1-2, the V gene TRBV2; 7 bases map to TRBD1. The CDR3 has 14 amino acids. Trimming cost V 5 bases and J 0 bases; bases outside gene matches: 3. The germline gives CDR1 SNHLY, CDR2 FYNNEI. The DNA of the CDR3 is TGTGCCAGCAGTTTTGGGACAGCTAACTATGGCTACACCTTC. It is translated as CASSFGTANYGYTF.

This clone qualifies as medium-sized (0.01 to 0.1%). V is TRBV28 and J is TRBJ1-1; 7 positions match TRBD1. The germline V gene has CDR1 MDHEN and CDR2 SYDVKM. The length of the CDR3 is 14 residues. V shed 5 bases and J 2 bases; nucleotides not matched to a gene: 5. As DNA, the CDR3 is TGTGCCAGCAGTGTCACAGGGGTTAACACTGAAGCTTTCTTT. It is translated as CASSVTGVNTEAFF.

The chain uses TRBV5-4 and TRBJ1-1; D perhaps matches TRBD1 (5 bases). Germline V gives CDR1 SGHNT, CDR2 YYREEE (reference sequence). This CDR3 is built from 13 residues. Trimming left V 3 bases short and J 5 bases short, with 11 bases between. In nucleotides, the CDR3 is TGTGCCAGCAGCTGGGGGGTAGGGACTGAAGCTTTCTTT. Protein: CASSWGVGTEAFF.

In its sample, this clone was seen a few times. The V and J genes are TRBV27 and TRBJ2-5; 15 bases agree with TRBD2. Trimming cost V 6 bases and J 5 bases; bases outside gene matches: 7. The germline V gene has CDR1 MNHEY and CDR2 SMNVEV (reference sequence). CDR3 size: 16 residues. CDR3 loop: CASSWTSGRAGETQYF. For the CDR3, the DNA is TGTGCCAGCAGCTGGACTAGCGGGAGGGCCGGGGAGACCCAGTACTTC.

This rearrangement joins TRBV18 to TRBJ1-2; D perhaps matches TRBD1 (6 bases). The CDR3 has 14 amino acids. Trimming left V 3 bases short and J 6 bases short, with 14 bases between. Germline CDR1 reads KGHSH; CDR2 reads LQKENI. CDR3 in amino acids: CASSPLRTVDGYTF. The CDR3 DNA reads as TGTGCCAGCTCACCGCTGAGGACAGTCGATGGCTACACCTTC.

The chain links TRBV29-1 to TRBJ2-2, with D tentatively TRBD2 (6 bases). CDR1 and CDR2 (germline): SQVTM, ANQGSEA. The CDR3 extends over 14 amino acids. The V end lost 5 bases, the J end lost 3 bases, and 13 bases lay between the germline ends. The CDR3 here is CSVWGGIDTGELFF. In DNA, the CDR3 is TGCAGCGTTTGGGGCGGGATCGACACCGGGGAGCTGTTTTTT.